This TCR beta chain was found in a study of human T cells and chemical hapten exposure (dated by TCRdb to about 2021). Regarding the research as a whole: For sensitization, 2% DPC in acetone was applied to an approximately 2 cm by approximately 2 cm area of upper inner arm skin. Blood samples were taken from patients before sensitization (week 0) and then at 2, 6 and about 24 weeks after DPC sensitization. Peripheral blood TCR repertoire changes were tracked in vivo in alopecia patients during primary and secondary sensitization to the hapten diphenylcyclopropenone (DPC). Libraries were pooled for sequencing, and per-sample TCR yields varied mainly because of small differences in library volumes within the pool. The patient cohort, mostly female, included alopecia areata with under or over 50% scalp involvement, alopecia totalis and alopecia universalis. Weekly therapeutic DPC doses were additionally applied to the scalp of patients throughout the roughly 23-week study period. Patch tests used Finn chambers with 0.01% DPC on the upper back, scored after 6 days by International Contact Dermatitis Research Group standards. Blood for TCR sequencing was provided by twenty-nine alopecia patients at one to four time points (pre-sensitization, 2, 6 and 24 weeks).

This clonotype came up a few times. Its antigen remains unidentified. No base quality values were provided; no much bigger clone lies one nucleotide off. Broader findings and caveats from the paper: Significantly more large CDR3 similarity clusters were formed by expanded TCRs than by pre-sensitization or healthy control sets, consistent with antigen-driven responses. Because all patients had alopecia, a presumed autoimmune disease, the immune response of the patients might differ from that of healthy individuals. DPC sensitization did not change how many TCRs were above 1 in 1000 frequency, and no evidence was found of alterations in global repertoire structure. Repeated subsampling changed both the strength of the expansion versus patch-test correlation and the threshold at which the correlation became significant. A positive correlation was found between the number of PT1 expanded TCRs and patch test score, with significance reached at thresholds 8, 16 and 32 but not 4.

The sample's time point, from its label and the paper: patch test 1, 2 weeks after DPC sensitization. In light of the paper, this sample's treatment or condition label describes: therapeutic diphenylcyclopropenone sensitization with weekly scalp DPC. At each patch-test visit, blood was drawn before the patch test was applied. Eligible patients were aged 18 to 70, diagnosed with alopecia, deemed suitable for DPC therapy, and excluded if pregnant. Total RNA was isolated from unfractionated whole blood collected in Tempus Blood RNA tubes. The cysteine opens and the phenylalanine closes a CDR3 of 15 amino acids. The read is trimmed to its CDR3 DNA, 45 bases read in frame from base 1. The junction shows trimming of 5 bases on V and 0 bases on J, plus 8 bases between the germline ends. The germline V gene (reference sequence) supplies CDR1 MNHEY and CDR2 SMNVEV. Library prep was done by RACE. These reads were obtained on a NextSeq 500. During library preparation, unique molecular identifiers were attached to individual cDNA molecules so that TCRs could be counted in a quantitative, reproducible way. Both TCR alpha and TCR beta chains were sequenced from each blood RNA sample. For the original study's pipeline: The median number of TCRs per sample was 95,638, ranging from about 23,224 to 700,000. The Decombinator software suite was used to annotate the V, J and CDR3 of the TCR reads. For the PS versus PT1 abundance plots, all samples were subsampled to the same number of TCRs (28,000). Expanded TCRs were defined as absent before sensitization and observed at least eight times at the 2-week time point. Using fastp at Q25 and MiXCR, TCRdb reprocessed the public reads and kept productive beta chains. Every CDR3 protein is listed once, alongside the most common genes and DNA of its rows. None of the V and J calls come from the authors' own analysis; TCRdb made them. The table for this sample lists around 160,000 distinct CDR3 sequences; about 14% of them were counted only once. About 1.7% of the sample is in the top ten clones.

The receptor comes from a woman in her twenties or thirties with alopecia areata. Some clones in this sample may be carry-over from other donors' samples. The sample in question was whole blood, obtained in connection with sensitization to the hapten diphenylcyclopropenone (DPC). The chain employs TRBV27 and TRBJ2-6; there is no confident call for the D gene. This receptor carries the CDR3 CASSLKPSGANVLTF. The DNA sequence is as follows: TGTGCCAGCAGTCTGAAGCCCTCTGGGGCCAACGTCCTGACTTTC.